This T cell receptor beta chain is from a study of blood T cell repertoires in COVID-19. Recovered status applied to Cohort 3 donors who had two consecutive negative PCRs. It also applied to those with clearance or with symptom resolution. Data came from immunoSEQ multiplex PCR; TCRdb stores just in-frame clones and leaves some out. This repertoire shows roughly 200,000 clones, roughly four fifths found once; its top ten account for 12%. J was trimmed by 7 bases and V by 1 base; bases with no gene match: 11. The CDR3 has 16 residues. Germline values: CDR1 GTSNPN, CDR2 SVGIG (reference sequence). The source is a man in his forties who had recovered from COVID-19. The chain carries TRBV30 and TRBJ2-1, with TRBD1 matching 9 bases. The material sequenced was PBMCs or T cells enriched from blood (not recorded which). The CDR3 DNA sequence: TGTGCCTGGAGTGATCGTGCCGGGACAGGGCGGAATGAGCAGTTCTTC. The encoded protein is CAWSDRAGTGRNEQFF.